These 5 T cell receptor beta chains originate from one sample sequenced in a study of technical replicates of blood from four donors. The table came from immunoSEQ multiplex PCR; TCRdb's copy has only in-frame clones and leaves some out. The profile covers some 80,000 clones, with approximately 97% appearing a single time and around 0.31% taken by the ten largest. The sequenced sample was T cells isolated from PBMCs. All receptors come from a human donor in good health.

This clone was detected once. V and J are TRBV10-1 and TRBJ2-7, with a weak D call TRBD2 (6 bases). The CDR3 loop spans 14 amino acids. V lost 6 bases and J lost 5, with 17 bases in between. Germline lookup yields CDR1 WNHNN and CDR2 SYGVQD (reference sequence). The CDR3 here is CASRSSGEVDEQYF. CDR3 DNA sequence: TGCGCCAGCAGGTCTTCGGGGGAGGTCGACGAGCAGTACTTC.

The chain employs TRBV9 and TRBJ2-5, with 7 nucleotides matching TRBD1. Germline V gene lookup returns CDR1 SGDLS and CDR2 YYNGEE. J lost 5 bases, V lost 0 bases, and 7 bases had no gene match. The CDR3 sequence is 15 residues long. CDR3 nucleotides: TGTGCCAGCAGCGTAGCGGCAGGGGGTTGGGAGACCCAGTACTTC. This sequence encodes CASSVAAGGWETQYF. Combining the CDR3 with reference TRBV9 and TRBJ2-5 gives the whole variable domain DSGVTQTPKHLITATGQRVTLRCSPRSGDLSVYWYQQSLDQGLQFLIQYYNGEERAKGNILERFSAQQFPDLHSELNLSSLELGDSALYFCASSVAAGGWETQYFGPGTRLLVL.

As concerns this clone: Compared with germline, one end of the junction differs, possibly owing to a read error. CDR3 DNA: TGTGCCAGCAGCCTAGATGAGAGCGGGAGAACGACAGATACGCAGTATTTT. This gives the protein CASSLDESGRTTDTQYF. The rearrangement links TRBV11-2 to TRBJ2-3; 8 nucleotides align to TRBD2. This CDR3 region has 17 residues. The germline gives CDR1 SGHAT, CDR2 FQNNGV.

The chain has TRBV9 and TRBJ1-2; 10 bases line up with TRBD1. The CDR3 totals 16 residues. CDR1 is SGDLS and CDR2 is YYNGEE in the germline V gene. V lost 2 bases and J lost 3; bases outside the gene matches: 7. The CDR3 region has the DNA TGTGCCAGCAGCGTCCCGCTCGGGACAGGGGACTATGGCTACACCTTC. Its protein is CASSVPLGTGDYGYTF. The whole variable domain, remainder taken from reference TRBV9 and TRBJ1-2, is DSGVTQTPKHLITATGQRVTLRCSPRSGDLSVYWYQQSLDQGLQFLIQYYNGEERAKGNILERFSAQQFPDLHSELNLSSLELGDSALYFCASSVPLGTGDYGYTFGSGTRLTVV.

The rearrangement joins TRBV29-1 to TRBJ1-2; D gene unclear. The length of the CDR3 is 13 residues. The V gene's germline CDR1 is SQVTM and CDR2 ANQGSEA. The ends were cut back, 7 bases at V and 5 bases at J, with 17 bases in the middle. CDR3 sequence: CSESPRRSYGYTF. Written as DNA, the CDR3 is TGCAGCGAATCCCCCCGGCGGAGTTATGGCTACACCTTC.